The 21 T cell receptor beta chains below were found in one sample sequenced in a study of tissue T cells after allogeneic stem cell transplantation. TCRdb's table, derived via immunoSEQ multiplex PCR, lists solely in-frame clones and lacks some. Of approximately 17,000 clones in the sample, around 70% were seen once. Sequencing input: spleen. The receptors were sampled from a female BALB/c mouse in good health. The mice in this strain carry MHC haplotype H2-d.

On this clone itself: Mouse gene names and germline throughout. This CDR3 reads CGARGQLVTEVFF. The sequenced CDR3 bases are TGTGGTGCTAGGGGTCAACTGGTAACAGAAGTCTTC. The rearrangement uses TRBV20 and TRBJ1-1; the D is unclear. The sequenced fragment ends 1 residue before the CDR3 boundary, so the rest is inferred from the germline J gene. Trimming took off 1 base at V and 5 bases at J, with 11 bases between the two ends. Germline V gene sequence: CDR1 GFQATS, CDR2 STVNSAI. This CDR3 is built from 13 residues.

Note on this clone: Gene and germline names: mouse. Read sequence stops 1 residue before the CDR3 end, and the germline J gene provides the missing end. V usage is TRBV31 and J usage is TRBJ1-2; 8 positions agree with TRBD1. With V trimmed by 2 bases and J by 1 base, 6 bases remained unmatched. Germline lookup yields CDR1 GKSSPN and CDR2 SITVG. The CDR3 has 15 amino acids. Partial CDR3 DNA: TGTGCCTGGAGTGGGGGGGGACAGGAAAACTCCGACTACACC. Translating gives CAWSGGGQENSDYT. The whole CDR3 sequence is CAWSGGGQENSDYTF.

A remark on this clone: Mouse names are used for the genes. Read sequence stops 1 residue before the CDR3 end, and the germline J gene provides the missing end. V and J are TRBV3 and TRBJ1-6; the match to TRBD1 covers 11 bases. TRBJ1-6 is sorted into the ORF group, with uncertain function. J gave up 4 bases and V 4 bases, and 3 bases lay outside the gene matches. Germline-derived CDR1 and CDR2 are SNHLY and FYNGKV (reference sequence). The CDR3 runs 16 residues. CDR3: CASSSWDRGYNSPLYF. CDR3 bases read: TGTGCCAGCAGCTCGTGGGACAGGGGGTATAATTCGCCCCTCTAC.

Concerning this clone itself: Mouse germline and gene names are used. The sequence runs out 1 residue before the end of the CDR3; the remainder is reconstructed from the germline J gene. The chain carries TRBV5 and TRBJ2-5; a weak D match, TRBD1 (6 bases). Germline loops: CDR1 LGHNA, CDR2 YNLKQL (reference sequence). This CDR3 comprises 15 residues. With 0 bases removed from V and 4 bases from J, the gap between germline ends came to 11 bases. CDR3 sequence: CASSQDGPGEDTQYF. CDR3 DNA (partial): TGTGCCAGCAGCCAAGATGGGCCAGGGGAAGACACCCAGTAC.

This clone is a singleton in its sample. Genes and germline are mouse. The observed sequence ends 1 residue before the CDR3 terminus, with the missing tail filled in from the germline J gene. The chain joins TRBV19 to TRBJ1-2, with D maybe TRBD1 (6 bases). V was trimmed by 0 bases and J by 3 bases, leaving 12 bases between them. The CDR3 has 15 residues. In germline, CDR1 is FNHDT, CDR2 SITEND (reference sequence). The sequenced part of the CDR3 DNA is TGTGCCAGCAGTATAGAGGGGGGCGCGTACTCCGACTACACC. It encodes CASSIEGGAYSDYT. The CDR3 in full is CASSIEGGAYSDYTF.

With regard to this clone: These gene names are mouse names. The read terminates 1 residue ahead of where the CDR3 ends, so the germline J gene completes it. The gene calls are TRBV5 and TRBJ1-4; 8 nucleotides line up with TRBD1. Trimming cost V 4 bases and J 3 bases; bases outside gene matches: 1. Germline loops: CDR1 LGHNA, CDR2 YNLKQL (reference sequence). This CDR3 region has 14 residues. CDR3 residues: CASSRQGTNERLFF. The CDR3 DNA, read in part, is TGTGCCAGCAGCCGACAGGGGACCAACGAAAGATTATTT.

As concerns this clone: The genes and germline here are from mouse. Read sequence stops 1 residue before the CDR3 end, and the germline J gene provides the missing end. This chain uses TRBV4 with TRBJ1-1; no reliable D call. The V and J ends lost 6 bases and 1 base respectively, with 3 bases between them. The CDR3 is 11 amino acids. The germline V gene has CDR1 LGHDT and CDR2 YNNKQL (reference sequence). The CDR3 is CASRENTEVFF. CDR3 DNA, as far as it was read: TGTGCCAGCAGGGAAAACACAGAAGTCTTC.

Worth noting for this clone: The gene names given are mouse names. The sequenced fragment ends 1 residue before the CDR3 boundary, so the rest is inferred from the germline J gene. The chain uses TRBV13-3 and TRBJ2-5; 9 nucleotides match TRBD2. Germline V gives CDR1 NNHDY, CDR2 SYVADS. CDR3 size: 15 residues. J gave up 2 bases and V 0 bases, and 1 base lay outside the gene matches. Incomplete CDR3 DNA: TGTGCCAGCAGTGATGCTGGGGGGGGCCAAGACACCCAGTAC. Translated: CASSDAGGGQDTQY. The full CDR3 protein is CASSDAGGGQDTQYF.

Only a few counts were recorded for this clone. Mouse names are used for the genes. From the germline J gene comes the end of the CDR3, since the read stops 1 residue before it. The V and J genes are TRBV13-3 and TRBJ1-2; 8 nucleotides align to TRBD1. Germline CDR1 and CDR2: NNHDY and SYVADS. Trimming cost V 4 bases and J 5 bases; bases outside gene matches: 4. The CDR3 spans 13 residues. The CDR3 sequence is CASSPGQDSDYTF. The CDR3 bases that were read are TGTGCCAGCAGTCCGGGACAGGATTCCGACTACACC.

About this clone itself: Gene names denote mouse genes. The sequenced fragment ends 1 residue before the CDR3 boundary, so the rest is inferred from the germline J gene. V is TRBV16 and J is TRBJ2-5, with 13 nucleotides matching TRBD2. Germline V gene lookup returns CDR1 SGHSA and CDR2 FRNQAP. This CDR3 is built from 16 residues. After removal of 5 bases from V and 3 bases from J, the junction contained 5 bases not matched to a gene. Incomplete CDR3 DNA: TGTGCAAGCAGCCCCCGGACTGGGGGGGCGCAAGACACCCAGTAC. Its protein is CASSPRTGGAQDTQY. The whole CDR3 protein reads CASSPRTGGAQDTQYF.

With regard to this clone: Gene names denote mouse genes. The CDR3 goes on 1 residue after the read ends, and that part is filled in from the germline J gene. The gene calls are TRBV13-2 and TRBJ1-4; D is undetermined. Per germline, CDR1 NNHNN and CDR2 SYGAGS (reference sequence). The CDR3 extends over 15 amino acids. The germline V and J ends were trimmed by 0 bases and 0 bases, with 6 bases remaining between them. CDR3 DNA (partial): TGTGCCAGCGGTGATGAACAGATTTCCAACGAAAGATTATTT. It encodes CASGDEQISNERLF. The whole CDR3 region reads CASGDEQISNERLFF.

A single count supports this clone. Genes and germline are mouse. The read halts 1 residue ahead of the CDR3 end, with the missing end drawn from the germline J gene. This chain links TRBV13-1 with TRBJ1-2; D not resolved. Germline V gene sequence: CDR1 NSHNY, CDR2 SYGAGN. This CDR3 has 14 residues. The germline V and J ends were trimmed by 0 bases and 4 bases, with 10 bases remaining between them. CDR3 DNA (partial): TGTGCCAGCAGTGATGCGAGGGATGGCTCCGACTACACC. Translated: CASSDARDGSDYT. The full CDR3 is CASSDARDGSDYTF.

In regard to this clone: Mouse germline and gene names are used. The CDR3 end lies 1 residue beyond the end of the read and is filled in from the germline J gene. The chain is built from TRBV5 and TRBJ2-2; the match to TRBD2 covers 8 bases. J lost 0 bases, V lost 7 bases, and 7 bases had no gene match. The CDR3 totals 16 residues. CDR1 LGHNA and CDR2 YNLKQL come from the germline V gene (reference sequence). This chain's CDR3 is CASTLLGGPNTGQLYF. The DNA read from the CDR3 is TGTGCCAGCACCCTTCTGGGGGGTCCAAACACCGGGCAGCTCTAC.

On this clone: Mouse germline and gene names are used. The CDR3 end is not reached by the read, which stops 1 residue before it; the germline J gene fills it in. This chain links TRBV13-3 with TRBJ1-1; TRBD1 aligns across 11 bases. CDR3 length: 15 amino acids. The germline CDR1 and CDR2 sequences are NNHDY and SYVADS. With 3 bases clipped from V and 1 base from J, the junction kept 2 bases outside the gene matches. The CDR3 sequence is CASSAGQGVNTEVFF. The DNA read from the CDR3 is TGTGCCAGCAGTGCGGGACAGGGGGTAAACACAGAAGTCTTC.

This clone was counted once. Genes and germline come from the mouse. From the germline J gene comes the end of the CDR3, since the read stops 1 residue before it. J is TRBJ2-2 and V is TRBV1; D may be TRBD2 (6 bases). Trimming removed 1 base from V and 0 bases from J, with 6 bases in between. The CDR3 length is 15 residues. Germline V lookup: CDR1 NSQYPW, CDR2 LRSPGD (reference sequence). CDR3 amino acids: CTCSAVGANTGQLYF. The sequenced CDR3 bases are TGCACCTGCAGTGCAGTGGGGGCAAACACCGGGCAGCTCTAC.

About this clone: Mouse names are used for the genes. The read ends 1 residue shy of where the CDR3 ends; the end is completed using the germline J gene. V and J are TRBV2 and TRBJ1-1; 10 positions match TRBD1. This CDR3 is 14 amino acids long. Germline V gene lookup returns CDR1 LGHNA and CDR2 YSYQKL. Trimming removed 0 bases from V and 9 bases from J; junction bases left unmatched: 4. The sequenced part of the CDR3 DNA is TGTGCCAGCAGCCAAGATAGGGGACAGGGGAAAGTCTTC. This gives the protein CASSQDRGQGKVF. The whole CDR3 region reads CASSQDRGQGKVFF.

In the case of this clone: The genes and germline here are from mouse. The CDR3 extends 1 residue past the end of the read, so its final part is completed from the germline J gene. The J gene is TRBJ2-3, the V gene TRBV19, with D unresolved. Looked up from germline, CDR1 is FNHDT and CDR2 is SITEND (reference sequence). The CDR3 length is 14 residues. V shed 2 bases and J shed 0 bases, with 7 bases lying between them. The CDR3 bases that were read are TGTGCCAGCAGTATTAAAACTAGTGCAGAAACGCTGTAT. Its translation: CASSIKTSAETLY. The whole CDR3 reads CASSIKTSAETLYF.

For this clone: Genes and germline are mouse. The sequenced fragment ends 1 residue before the CDR3 boundary, so the rest is inferred from the germline J gene. The rearrangement uses TRBV2 and TRBJ2-3, with 8 bases fitting TRBD1. This CDR3 contains 14 residues. V shed 3 bases, J shed 1 base, and the junction held 0 bases outside the gene matches. Germline lookup yields CDR1 LGHNA and CDR2 YSYQKL. CDR3 bases read: TGTGCCAGCAGCCAGGGACAGGGTGCAGAAACGCTGTAT. The encoded protein is CASSQGQGAETLY. The CDR3 reads in full as CASSQGQGAETLYF.

This clone was observed a few times. These gene names are mouse names. CDR3 in amino acids: CASAQGADQAPLF. The covered CDR3 bases are TGTGCCAGCGCACAGGGGGCCGACCAGGCTCCGCTT. The V and J genes are TRBV13-1 and TRBJ1-5; TRBD1 matches 9 bases. The read comes to an end 1 residue before the CDR3 does, leaving the germline J gene to fill in the end. V shed 7 bases and J 5 bases; nucleotides not matched to a gene: 4. The germline gives CDR1 NSHNY, CDR2 SYGAGN. This CDR3 is built from 13 residues.

About this clone: Each gene name is a mouse one. The read falls 1 residue short of the CDR3 end, and the missing part is taken from the germline J gene. V is TRBV31 and J is TRBJ1-4; 8 bases line up with TRBD1. The CDR3 length is 14 residues. Germline V gene lookup returns CDR1 GKSSPN and CDR2 SITVG. V trimming: 3 bases; J trimming: 5 bases; junction bases outside the gene matches: 5. The CDR3 loop is CAWRNRGDNERLFF. CDR3 bases read: TGTGCCTGGAGGAACAGGGGGGATAACGAAAGATTATTT.

Note on this clone: Mouse gene names apply. The CDR3 end lies 1 residue beyond the end of the read and is filled in from the germline J gene. The chain couples TRBV31 to TRBJ1-4; 7 bases align to TRBD1. The J segment lost 1 base and the V segment lost 4 bases, leaving 0 bases of the junction unmatched. The CDR3 covers 13 residues. Germline assignment: CDR1 GKSSPN and CDR2 SITVG. The CDR3 loop is CAWTGGSNERLFF. Incomplete CDR3 DNA: TGTGCCTGGACAGGGGGTTCCAACGAAAGATTATTT.